A selection of T cell receptor beta chains follows, all from one sample in a study of monozygotic twins with inflammatory bowel disease. TCRdb reprocessed the 5' RACE reads and reports one entry per CDR3 protein, with no DNA. The sample table sets out 110,000 or so distinct CDR3 sequences. Sequences were obtained from blood. Source of these receptors: a human donor with ulcerative colitis or Crohn's disease, or a healthy co-twin of an affected twin (not recorded which). CDR3s include the opening cysteine and the closing phenylalanine or tryptophan.

v_gene	j_gene	CDR3aa
TRBV24-1	TRBJ1-4	CATSDSRTRGINEKLFF
TRBV19	TRBJ2-2	CASMGTIPPRNTGELFF
TRBV5-6	TRBJ2-6	CASSLDRRANVLTF
TRBV5-1	TRBJ1-4	CASSLDLVGEKLFF
TRBV3-1	TRBJ1-5	CASSQAGQPNQPQHF
TRBV6-2/TRBV6-3	TRBJ2-7	CASSSSGLAGVREQYF
TRBV29-1	TRBJ2-3	CSVVAPDPTDTQYF
TRBV5-1	TRBJ2-1	CASAIGPYNEQFF
TRBV5-1	TRBJ2-2	CASSSLAGETGELFF
TRBV12-3/TRBV12-4	TRBJ2-5	CASSPGTRGKWGQETQYF
TRBV11-3	TRBJ2-7	CASSKGLLPSDEQYF